The 2 T cell receptor beta chains given below trace back to one sample, sequenced in a study of cytomegalovirus exposure and HLA in healthy donors. A multiplex PCR was run with 60 Vbeta primers and 13 Jbeta primers. Clones were read by immunoSEQ multiplex PCR, and TCRdb kept only the in-frame ones, dropping some. This table has 140,000 or so clones, 78% appearing once. The sample taken for sequencing was PBMCs. Receptors were obtained from a woman younger than 35 in good health and CMV-seropositive.

The J gene is TRBJ1-2, the V gene TRBV2; TRBD1 matches 7 bases. The CDR3 is made up of 12 amino acids. CDR1 is SNHLY and CDR2 is FYNNEI in the germline V gene. The ends lost 6 bases at V and 8 bases at J; junction bases unmatched: 6. The CDR3 is CASSPGGRGYTF. In DNA form, the CDR3 reads TGTGCCAGCAGCCCAGGGGGTAGAGGCTACACCTTC.

The genes are TRBV6-1 and TRBJ1-2; D is perhaps TRBD1 (6 bases). The CDR3 extends over 13 amino acids. V lost 3 bases to trimming and J lost 4 bases, with 9 bases between them. Germline CDR1 and CDR2: MNHNS and SASEGT. The CDR3 DNA reads as TGTGCCAGCAGTGATAGGGACACCTATGGCTACACCTTC. Translated, it gives CASSDRDTYGYTF.